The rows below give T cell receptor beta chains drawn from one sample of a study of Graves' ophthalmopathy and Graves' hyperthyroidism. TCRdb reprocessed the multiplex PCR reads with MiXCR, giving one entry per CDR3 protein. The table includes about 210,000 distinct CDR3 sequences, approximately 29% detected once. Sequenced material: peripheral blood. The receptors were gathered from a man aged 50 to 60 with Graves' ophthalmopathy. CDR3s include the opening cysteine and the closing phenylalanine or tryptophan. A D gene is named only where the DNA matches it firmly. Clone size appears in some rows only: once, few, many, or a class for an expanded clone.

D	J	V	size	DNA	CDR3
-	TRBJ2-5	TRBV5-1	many	TGTGCCAGCAGTTTAGTAGGGGGCCAAGAGACCCAGTACTTC	CASSLVGGQETQYF
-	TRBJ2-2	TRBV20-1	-	TGCAGTGCTAGCACAAGCACCGGGGAGCTGTTTTTT	CSASTSTGELFF
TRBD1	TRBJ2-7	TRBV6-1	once	TGTGCCAGCAGAGAAACAGGGGCCCCTTACGAGCAGTACTTC	CASRETGAPYEQYF
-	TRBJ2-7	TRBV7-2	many	TGTGCCAGCAGCTTATGGCGAGACTACGAGCAGTACTTC	CASSLWRDYEQYF
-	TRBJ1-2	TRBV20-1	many	TGCAGTGCTGTGCCTCTGCAGGGGATATACTATGGCTACACCTTC	CSAVPLQGIYYGYTF
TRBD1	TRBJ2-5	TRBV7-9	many	TGTGCCAGCAGCTTGCCGGGACAGGGGCTCCAAGAGACCCAGTACTTC	CASSLPGQGLQETQYF
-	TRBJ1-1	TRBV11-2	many	TGTGCCAGCAGATCCGGACACGCCGAAGCTTTCTTT	CASRSGHAEAFF
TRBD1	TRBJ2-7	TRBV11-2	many	TGTGCCAGCAGCTTATACGTGGGACAGGGTCCGTTTCAGCAGTACTTC	CASSLYVGQGPFQQYF
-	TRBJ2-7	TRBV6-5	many	TGTGCCAGCAGTTATACAGCATCCTACGAGCAGTACTTC	CASSYTASYEQYF
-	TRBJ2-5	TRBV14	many	TGTGCCAGCAGCCAAGGGGTGTCGGACGAGGAGACCCAGTACTTC	CASSQGVSDEETQYF
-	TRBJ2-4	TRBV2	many	TGTGCCAGCAGTGCCGTGCCGGGAGTTGAAAACATTCAGTACTTC	CASSAVPGVENIQYF
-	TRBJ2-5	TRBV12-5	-	TGTGCTAGTGGAGGGCTCGGGGAGACCCAGTACTTC	CASGGLGETQYF
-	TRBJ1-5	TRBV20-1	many	TGCAGTGCCCGCCGGGGTGGCTTCCTCAATCAGCCCCAGCATTTT	CSARRGGFLNQPQHF
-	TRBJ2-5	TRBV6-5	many	TGTGCCAGCAGTTACTCCTCTATAAGAAAAGAGACCCAGTACTTC	CASSYSSIRKETQYF
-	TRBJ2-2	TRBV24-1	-	TGTGCCACCAGTGATCCTCGGGATTGGATAGGGACCGGGGAGCTGTTTTTT	CATSDPRDWIGTGELFF
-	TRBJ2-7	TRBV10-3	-	TGTGCCATCAGTGTCCGTGGGGGTGACGAGCAGTACTTC	CAISVRGGDEQYF
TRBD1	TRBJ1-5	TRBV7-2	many	TGTGCCAGCAGCTTTGACAGGGGTCAGCCCCAGCATTTT	CASSFDRGQPQHF
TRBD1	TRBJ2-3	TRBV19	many	TGTGCCAGCGGGACAGGGGGCACAGATACGCAGTATTTT	CASGTGGTDTQYF
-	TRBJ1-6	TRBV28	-	TGTGCCAGCAGTTCCCAGGGGTCCTATAATTCACCCCTCCACTTT	CASSSQGSYNSPLHF
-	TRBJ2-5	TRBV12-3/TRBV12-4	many	TGTGCCAGCAGTTTAGACGGGAAACAAGAGACCCAGTACTTC	CASSLDGKQETQYF
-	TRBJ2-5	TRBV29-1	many	TGCAGCGTCCTCGGGACACCTTATCAAGAGACCCAGTACTTC	CSVLGTPYQETQYF
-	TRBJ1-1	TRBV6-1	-	TGTGCCAGCCAGACCGGAGGCCGCGGTCCTAACACTGAAGCTTTCTTT	CASQTGGRGPNTEAFF
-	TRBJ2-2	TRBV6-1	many	TGTGCCACCTTATACGGGGGGAACACCGGGGAGCTGTTTTTT	CATLYGGNTGELFF
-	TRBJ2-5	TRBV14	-	TGTGCCAGCAGCCAAGTGACTTACGGGAACCGGGAGACCCAGTACTTC	CASSQVTYGNRETQYF
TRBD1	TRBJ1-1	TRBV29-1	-	TGCAGCGCCCGGGACAGCCCCTTGGCTGAAGCTTTCTTT	CSARDSPLAEAFF
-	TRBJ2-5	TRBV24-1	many	TGTGCCACCAGTGATCTTCAGCTCCAGTACTTC	CATSDLQLQYF
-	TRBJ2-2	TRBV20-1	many	TGCAGTGCCCCGAGACCTATTAACACCGGGGAGCTGTTTTTT	CSAPRPINTGELFF
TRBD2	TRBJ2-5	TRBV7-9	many	TGTGCCAGCAGCTCTAGCGGGATGGAGACCCAGTACTTC	CASSSSGMETQYF
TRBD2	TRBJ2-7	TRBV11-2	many	TGTGCCAGCAGCTCACAGGCTAGCGGGAGCTACGAGCAGTACTTC	CASSSQASGSYEQYF
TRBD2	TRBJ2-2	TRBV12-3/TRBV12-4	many	TGTGCCAGCAGTTTCGGACTAGCGGTAAACACCGGGGAGCTGTTTTTT	CASSFGLAVNTGELFF
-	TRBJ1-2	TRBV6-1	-	TGTGCCAGCAGCCCCGGGGGGCGCGATGGCTACACCTTC	CASSPGGRDGYTF
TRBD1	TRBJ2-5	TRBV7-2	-	TGTGCCAGCAGCTTATCGGGGACAGGGGCTCGGGAGACCCAGTACTTC	CASSLSGTGARETQYF
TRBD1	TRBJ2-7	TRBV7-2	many	TGTGCCAGCAGCTTTGTGGGGACAGGGACCACCTACGAGCAGTACTTC	CASSFVGTGTTYEQYF
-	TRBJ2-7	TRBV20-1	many	TGCAGTGCTAGGTCCACAGGGTACGAGCAGTACTTC	CSARSTGYEQYF
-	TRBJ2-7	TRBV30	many	TGTGCCTCCTCCAGCAACTCCTACGAGCAGTACTTC	CASSSNSYEQYF
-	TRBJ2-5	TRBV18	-	TGTGCCAGCTCATCGTTTAAGGGGGAGACCCAGTACTTC	CASSSFKGETQYF
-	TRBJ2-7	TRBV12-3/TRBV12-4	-	TGTGCCAGCAGTTCACACACCGACAGCCTCTACGAGCAGTACTTC	CASSSHTDSLYEQYF
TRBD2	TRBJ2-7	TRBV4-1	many	TGCGCCAGCAGCCAGGGTAGCTCTAGCGGGAGTGGTATTACCTACGAGCAGTACTTC	CASSQGSSSGSGITYEQYF
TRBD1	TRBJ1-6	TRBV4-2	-	TGTGCCAGCGGGGACAGGGTAGATAATTCACCCCTCCACTTT	CASGDRVDNSPLHF
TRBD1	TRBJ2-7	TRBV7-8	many	TGTGCCAGCAGCTTAGCTAGGGGACAGGGTTACGAGCAGTACTTC	CASSLARGQGYEQYF
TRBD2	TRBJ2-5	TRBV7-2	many	TGTGCCAGCAGCCCCGGACGGGCGGGAGGGATGGTGCAAGAGACCCAGTACTTC	CASSPGRAGGMVQETQYF
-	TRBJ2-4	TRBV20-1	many	TGCAGTGCTAGAGTCACCAATTATGGCAAAAACATTCAGTACTTC	CSARVTNYGKNIQYF
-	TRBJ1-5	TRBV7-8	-	TGTGCCAGCAGCTTTTTCACTGCTCCTTTCAATCAGCCCCAGCATTTT	CASSFFTAPFNQPQHF
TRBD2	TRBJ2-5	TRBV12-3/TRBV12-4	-	TGTGCCAGCAGACCTTCGACTAGCGGGAGCAGGGAGACCCAGTACTTC	CASRPSTSGSRETQYF
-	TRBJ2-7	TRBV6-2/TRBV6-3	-	TGTGCCAGCAGTTGGGGACGCCTATACGAGCAGTACTTC	CASSWGRLYEQYF
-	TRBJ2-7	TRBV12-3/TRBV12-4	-	TGTGCCAGCAGCGGACGGTCCAGATCCTACGAGCAGTACTTC	CASSGRSRSYEQYF
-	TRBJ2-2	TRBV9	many	TGTGCCAGCAGCCGGGGAAGCGGGGAGCTGTTTTTT	CASSRGSGELFF
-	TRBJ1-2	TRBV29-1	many	TGCAGCGTTACGATAGGGGGTACGGAAGGCTACACCTTC	CSVTIGGTEGYTF
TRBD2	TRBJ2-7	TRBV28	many	TGTGCCAGCAGTTTGCTAGCGGGCTCCTACGAGCAGTACTTC	CASSLLAGSYEQYF
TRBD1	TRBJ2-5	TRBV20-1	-	TGCAGTGCTGGATCGACAGGGGGCGAGGAGACCCAGTACTTC	CSAGSTGGEETQYF